These 32 T cell receptor beta chains originate from one sample sequenced in a study of T cell clonality in common variable immunodeficiency. TCRdb's copy holds only in-frame clones and misses some; the assay was immunoSEQ multiplex PCR. Listed for the sample are about 37,000 clones, none seen a single time. The sample comprised peripheral blood mononuclear cells. The receptor set was obtained from a person aged 18-70 years in good health.

Of note for this clone: Read coverage stops 3 residues before the CDR3 terminus; the germline J gene supplies the remainder. V is TRBV14 and J is TRBJ2-7, with a possible D match to TRBD2 (6 bases). V lost 4 bases to trimming and J lost 5 bases, with 9 bases between them. Germline V gene lookup returns CDR1 SGHDN and CDR2 FVKESK. CDR3 length: 12 residues. CDR3 in amino acids: CASSLGGDEQYF. The part of the CDR3 DNA that was read is TGTGCCAGCAGCCTTGGAGGGGACGAG.

At least ten counts were recorded for this clone. The CDR3 end is not reached by the read, which stops 3 residues before it; the germline J gene fills it in. The rearrangement uses TRBV3-1 (or the pseudogene TRBV3-2) and TRBJ2-4, with TRBD2 identical over 11 bases. Germline V gene data show CDR1 as LGHDT and CDR2 as YNNKEL (reference sequence). There are 15 residues in the CDR3. V lost 2 bases to trimming and J lost 9 bases; unmatched junction nucleotides: 6. The sequenced part of the CDR3 DNA is TGTGCCAGCAGCCAACTGACTAGCGGGACCGGCATT. It codes for CASSQLTSGTGI. The entire CDR3 reads CASSQLTSGTGIQYF.

This clone has at least ten counts. The sequence runs out 3 residues before the end of the CDR3; the remainder is reconstructed from the germline J gene. J is TRBJ2-3 and V is TRBV10-3; weak D call: TRBD1 (6 bases). V lost 0 bases, J lost 2 bases, and 12 bases lay in between. The germline gives CDR1 ENHRY, CDR2 SYGVKD. The CDR3 contains 16 residues. The CDR3 region is CAISESGTMVTDTQYF. The covered CDR3 bases are TGTGCCATCAGTGAGTCTGGGACAATGGTCACAGATACG.

Ten or more counts support this clone. The part of the CDR3 DNA that was read is TGTGCCATATACTACGAGGGGAACTATGGC. Protein sequence: CAIYYEGNYG. In full, the CDR3 reads CAIYYEGNYGYTF. The gene calls are TRBV10-3 and TRBJ1-2, with TRBD1 as a possible D gene (5 bases). Sequencing ends 3 residues short of the CDR3 end; the germline J gene provides the rest. CDR3 length: 13 amino acids. The V gene lost 9 bases and the J gene lost 2 bases, with 13 bases spanning the gap. Germline V lookup: CDR1 ENHRY, CDR2 SYGVKD.

This clone was counted at least ten times. The read ends 3 residues shy of where the CDR3 ends; the end is completed using the germline J gene. The chain joins TRBV19 to TRBJ1-4; a weak D match, TRBD1 (6 bases). The V and J ends lost 5 bases and 8 bases respectively, with 15 bases between them. Looked up from germline, CDR1 is LNHDA and CDR2 is SQIVND (reference sequence). The CDR3 totals 14 residues. Incomplete CDR3 DNA: TGTGCCAGTAGTTTAACAGGGTCCGGGGAAAAA. Its protein product is CASSLTGSGEK. In full, the CDR3 is CASSLTGSGEKLFF. The full variable domain, in which reference TRBV19 and TRBJ1-4 provide the parts outside the CDR3, is DGGITQSPKYLFRKEGQNVTLSCEQNLNHDAMYWYRQDPGQGLRLIYYSQIVNDFQKGDIAEGYSVSREKKESFPLTVTSAQKNPTAFYLCASSLTGSGEKLFFGSGTQLSVL.

This clone was observed many times. Coverage ceases 3 residues before the CDR3 finishes, and the germline J gene fills in the end. This chain joins TRBV7-9 and TRBJ1-6; D perhaps matches TRBD1 (6 bases). The V and J ends lost 6 bases and 7 bases respectively, with 10 bases between them. The germline CDR1 and CDR2 sequences are SEHNR and FQNEAQ (reference sequence). The CDR3 loop spans 13 amino acids. This chain's CDR3 is CASSYGQNSPLHF. CDR3 DNA, as far as it was read: TGTGCCAGCAGTTACGGACAGAATTCACCC.

This clone was seen ten or more times. CDR3: CSARGTSGGTTDTQYF. The CDR3 bases that were read are TGCAGTGCTAGAGGGACTAGCGGGGGGACCACAGATACG. V and J are TRBV20-1 and TRBJ2-3; 14 bases are a match to TRBD2. The read comes to an end 3 residues before the CDR3 does, leaving the germline J gene to fill in the end. The CDR3 consists of 16 residues. Looked up from germline, CDR1 is DFQATT and CDR2 is SNEGSKA (reference sequence). After removal of 1 base from V and 2 bases from J, the junction contained 2 bases not matched to a gene.

This clone was seen many times. Coverage ceases 3 residues before the CDR3 finishes, and the germline J gene fills in the end. V gene TRBV18 combines with J gene TRBJ2-5, with 7 bases that match TRBD1. CDR1 KGHSH and CDR2 LQKENI come from the germline V gene. With 1 base clipped from V and 2 bases from J, the junction kept 10 bases outside the gene matches. This CDR3 has 17 amino acids. CDR3 loop: CASSPQDTGAPQETQYF. The covered CDR3 bases are TGTGCCAGCTCACCACAAGACACAGGGGCGCCACAAGAGACC.

This clone was seen repeatedly, ten times or more. Read coverage stops 3 residues before the CDR3 terminus; the germline J gene supplies the remainder. The chain links TRBV18 to TRBJ2-1; D may be TRBD1 (6 bases). Germline V gene data show CDR1 as KGHSH and CDR2 as LQKENI. Trimming took 2 bases from V and 5 from J, leaving 16 bases between them. The CDR3 consists of 16 residues. The DNA read from the CDR3 is TGTGCCAGCTCACCAGCAGGGGCCAGTATTGACAATGAG. As protein: CASSPAGASIDNE. The entire CDR3 reads CASSPAGASIDNEQFF.

In its sample, this clone was seen many times. The read terminates 3 residues before the CDR3 end, so the remaining end is supplied by the germline J gene. The rearrangement uses TRBV5-5 and TRBJ1-5; D gene ambiguous. Per the germline V gene, CDR1 is SGHKS and CDR2 is YYEKEE (reference sequence). V was trimmed by 3 bases and J by 5 bases, leaving 12 bases between them. This CDR3 spans 14 amino acids. The covered CDR3 bases are TGTGCCAGCAGCTCCGCGGGTAACCATCAGCCC. Its protein product is CASSSAGNHQP. From start to end, the CDR3 is CASSSAGNHQPQHF.

This clone was recorded at least ten times. The read terminates 3 residues ahead of where the CDR3 ends, so the germline J gene completes it. Distinct nucleotide sequences in the sample also encode this CDR3. The chain combines TRBV6-2 or TRBV6-3 with TRBJ2-5; 8 bases are a match to TRBD1. This CDR3 has 15 amino acids. Trimming took 8 bases from V and 4 from J; bases not matched to a gene: 12. In germline, CDR1 is MNHEY, CDR2 SVGEGT. Incomplete CDR3 DNA: TGTGCCAGCCCTCCGCCTCGGACAGGGCGAGAGACC. It specifies CASPPPRTGRET. From start to end, the CDR3 is CASPPPRTGRETQYF.

Ten or more counts support this clone. The read finishes 3 residues shy of the CDR3 end, and the germline J gene is used to complete it. The rearrangement uses TRBV14 and TRBJ1-1; perhaps TRBD1 as D (5 bases). Germline values: CDR1 SGHDN, CDR2 FVKESK. There are 17 residues in the CDR3. The V end lost 5 bases, the J end lost 1 base, and 20 bases lay between the germline ends. This CDR3 is CASSRGGPRLGNTEAFF. Incomplete CDR3 DNA: TGTGCCAGCAGCAGGGGAGGGCCTCGACTGGGGAACACTGAA.

About this clone: The DNA ends 3 residues before the CDR3 does, and the rest of the CDR3 is filled in from the germline J gene. The genes are TRBV25-1 and TRBJ2-5; 8 nucleotides agree with TRBD1. After removal of 2 bases from V and 2 bases from J, the junction contained 4 bases not matched to a gene. The CDR3 covers 15 residues. The germline V gene has CDR1 MGHDK and CDR2 SYGVNS. CDR3 DNA, as far as it was read: TGTGCCAGCAGTGAACACTACAGGGGGCAAGAGACC. Translating it yields CASSEHYRGQET. The whole CDR3 sequence is CASSEHYRGQETQYF.

This clone was seen repeatedly, ten times or more. The DNA ends 3 residues before the CDR3 does, and the rest of the CDR3 is filled in from the germline J gene. The chain joins TRBV4-1 to TRBJ1-2; 12 positions match TRBD1. The length of the CDR3 is 15 residues. Germline V gives CDR1 MGHRA, CDR2 YSYEKL. The part of the CDR3 DNA that was read is TGCGCCAGCAGCCAAAGGGACAGGGGGCAGGAAGGC. Protein product: CASSQRDRGQEG. From start to end, the CDR3 is CASSQRDRGQEGYTF.

This clone appeared many times. The missing CDR3 end, 3 residues past where the read stops, is filled in from the germline J gene. Different DNA sequences within this sample yield the same CDR3. This chain connects TRBV10-3 to TRBJ1-6, with unresolved D. Germline-derived CDR1 and CDR2 are ENHRY and SYGVKD. V lost 0 bases and J 5 bases, leaving 5 bases between the germline ends. This CDR3 comprises 14 residues. The chain's CDR3 is CAISESPDNSPLHF. CDR3 DNA, as far as it was read: TGTGCCATCAGTGAGTCCCCGGATAATTCACCC.

This clone has a count of ten or more. The missing CDR3 end, 3 residues past where the read stops, is filled in from the germline J gene. The rearrangement uses TRBV27 and TRBJ1-1, with 9 bases identical to TRBD1. The germline V gene encodes CDR1 MNHEY and CDR2 SMNVEV (reference sequence). The CDR3 is made up of 14 amino acids. J gave up 5 bases and V 7 bases, and 8 bases lay outside the gene matches. The sequenced part of the CDR3 DNA is TGTGCCAGCACCAGAACAGGGGGCCCGACTGAA. Translated: CASTRTGGPTE. The whole CDR3 region reads CASTRTGGPTEAFF.

This clone showed up many times. The CDR3 end lies 3 residues beyond the end of the read and is filled in from the germline J gene. V usage is TRBV4-1 and J usage is TRBJ2-7; TRBD2 matches at 13 bases. The V and J ends lost 3 bases and 6 bases, in that order; junction bases with no gene match: 5. The length of the CDR3 is 15 residues. The germline CDR1 and CDR2 sequences are MGHRA and YSYEKL. CDR3 DNA, as far as it was read: TGCGCCAGCAGCCATGCTGGACTAGCGGGAGTCGAG. Protein: CASSHAGLAGVE. In full, the CDR3 is CASSHAGLAGVEQYF.

This clone was detected many times. The read is 3 residues too short to cover the CDR3 end, so that end is filled in from the germline J gene. V is TRBV7-9 and J is TRBJ1-2, with D unresolved. Trimming removed 5 bases from V and 4 bases from J, with 11 bases in between. This CDR3 is 13 amino acids long. The V gene's germline CDR1 is SEHNR and CDR2 FQNEAQ (reference sequence). The chain's CDR3 is CASSADGLYGYTF. The DNA read from the CDR3 is TGTGCCAGCAGCGCGGACGGACTCTATGGC.

This clone has at least ten counts. The CDR3 goes on 3 residues after the read ends, and that part is filled in from the germline J gene. The V gene is TRBV11-3, the J gene TRBJ2-2; 7 bases map to TRBD1. V trimming: 4 bases; J trimming: 2 bases; junction bases outside the gene matches: 4. CDR1 is SGHNT and CDR2 is YENEEA in the germline V gene. This CDR3 has 15 amino acids. The CDR3 bases that were read are TGTGCCAGCAGCTCGAGGGACAGAAACACCGGGGAG. This translates into CASSSRDRNTGE. The full CDR3 sequence reads CASSSRDRNTGELFF.

This clone was seen repeatedly, ten times or more. From the germline J gene comes the end of the CDR3, since the read stops 3 residues before it. The chain uses TRBV5-1 and TRBJ2-2; 11 positions agree with TRBD2. Germline V gene data show CDR1 as SGHRS and CDR2 as YFSETQ. The junction had 3 bases not matched to a gene; V was cut back by 9 bases and J by 2 bases. The CDR3 totals 14 residues. The CDR3 DNA, read in part, is TGCGCCACGGGACTAGCGGTTAACACCGGGGAG. Translating gives CATGLAVNTGE. The entire CDR3 sequence reads CATGLAVNTGELFF.

In this sample, this clone turned up many times. The read ends 3 residues early relative to the CDR3; the germline J gene fills the gap. The V call is TRBV5-1, the J call TRBJ2-2, with 8 bases fitting TRBD1. V shed 4 bases and J 8 bases; nucleotides not matched to a gene: 7. The germline CDR1 and CDR2 sequences are SGHRS and YFSETQ. CDR3 length: 14 residues. CDR3 DNA, as far as it was read: TGCGCCAGCAGCCCAGACAGGGGCTCAGGGGAG. It yields the protein CASSPDRGSGE. In full, the CDR3 is CASSPDRGSGELFF.

This clone was detected many times. The sequence runs out 3 residues before the end of the CDR3; the remainder is reconstructed from the germline J gene. The V and J genes are TRBV30 and TRBJ1-1, with D possibly TRBD1 on 6 matching bases. Per the germline V gene, CDR1 is GTSNPN and CDR2 is SVGIG (reference sequence). CDR3 size: 13 residues. With 2 bases removed from V and 4 bases from J, the gap between germline ends came to 11 bases. CDR3 protein: CAWSLPGATEAFF. The part of the CDR3 DNA that was read is TGTGCCTGGAGTCTCCCAGGGGCCACTGAA.

This clone was seen ten or more times. The sequenced fragment ends 3 residues before the CDR3 boundary, so the rest is inferred from the germline J gene. The V gene is TRBV14, the J gene TRBJ1-4; D call uncertain. This CDR3 has 14 amino acids. Germline-derived CDR1 and CDR2 are SGHDN and FVKESK. V gave up 3 bases and J gave up 4 bases, with 9 bases separating them. The CDR3 sequence: CASSQYQRNEKLFF. CDR3 DNA (partial): TGTGCCAGCAGCCAGTATCAGCGTAATGAAAAA.

This clone came up many times. The CDR3 is cut off 3 residues early in the read; its end comes from the germline J gene. V usage is TRBV2 and J usage is TRBJ1-2; TRBD1 matches 10 bases. This CDR3 contains 14 residues. The ends lost 4 bases at V and 3 bases at J; junction bases unmatched: 2. Germline V lookup: CDR1 SNHLY, CDR2 FYNNEI. The sequenced part of the CDR3 DNA is TGTGCCAGCAGTGCCGGGACAGGGGACTATGGC. As protein: CASSAGTGDYG. The whole CDR3 is CASSAGTGDYGYTF.

This clone was seen many times. From the germline J gene comes the end of the CDR3, since the read stops 3 residues before it. The chain couples TRBV29-1 to TRBJ1-1; perhaps TRBD1 as D (5 bases). V was clipped by 8 bases and J by 4 bases, with 17 bases between them. The CDR3 is made up of 13 amino acids. Germline V gives CDR1 SQVTM, CDR2 ANQGSEA. CDR3 DNA, as far as it was read: TGCAGCATTAAGGGGATGGTTGGCACTGAA. It translates to CSIKGMVGTE. The entire CDR3 reads CSIKGMVGTEAFF.

Details on this clone: The observed sequence ends 3 residues before the CDR3 terminus, with the missing tail filled in from the germline J gene. The rearrangement uses TRBV7-9 and TRBJ1-4; the D gene is possibly TRBD1 (5 bases). The CDR3 is 15 residues long. The ends were cut back, 1 base at V and 8 bases at J, with 14 bases in the middle. From germline, CDR1 is SEHNR and CDR2 FQNEAQ (reference sequence). The CDR3 sequence: CASSLVGALHEKLFF. The CDR3 DNA, read in part, is TGTGCCAGCAGCTTAGTAGGGGCGCTTCACGAAAAA.

At least ten counts were recorded for this clone. The read ends 3 residues shy of where the CDR3 ends; the end is completed using the germline J gene. V usage is TRBV7-2 and J usage is TRBJ2-1; D is undetermined. CDR1 is SGHTA, CDR2 FQGNSA, per germline. This CDR3 comprises 13 residues. The germline V and J ends were trimmed by 5 bases and 0 bases, with 5 bases remaining between them. Incomplete CDR3 DNA: TGTGCCAGCAGCCCATCCTCCTACAATGAG. It is translated as CASSPSSYNE. The CDR3 in its entirety is CASSPSSYNEQFF.

This clone was seen a few times. Sequencing ends 3 residues short of the CDR3 end; the germline J gene provides the rest. The gene calls are TRBV2 and TRBJ1-2, with D tentatively TRBD1 (5 bases). This CDR3 is built from 14 residues. Germline V lookup: CDR1 SNHLY, CDR2 FYNNEI. The DNA read from the CDR3 is TGTGCCACCACGGGGACGGGGGGTTTTTTTAGC. This sequence encodes CATTGTGGFFS. The complete CDR3 reads CATTGTGGFFSYTF.

About this clone: With the read ending 3 residues before the CDR3 end, the germline J gene is used to fill in that end. V usage is TRBV2 and J usage is TRBJ2-5; TRBD1 matches at 10 bases. This CDR3 spans 16 amino acids. CDR1 and CDR2 from the germline V gene are SNHLY and FYNNEI. The junction had 7 bases not matched to a gene; V was cut back by 6 bases and J by 0 bases. CDR3 DNA, as far as it was read: TGTGCCAGCAGGGTTAGACAGGGGGCTAACCAAGAGACC. Its translation: CASRVRQGANQET. The whole CDR3 region reads CASRVRQGANQETQYF.

This clone came up many times. Read coverage stops 3 residues before the CDR3 terminus; the germline J gene supplies the remainder. The chain combines TRBV7-2 with TRBJ2-2; no clear D. The CDR3 has 17 amino acids. V lost 0 bases and J lost 2, with 13 bases in between. Germline loops: CDR1 SGHTA, CDR2 FQGNSA. The CDR3 sequence: CASSLALGSLNTGELFF. The DNA read from the CDR3 is TGTGCCAGCAGCTTAGCCCTAGGCTCCCTTAACACCGGGGAG.

This clone was seen ten or more times. The read ends 3 residues before the CDR3 terminus; that terminus is restored from the germline J gene. V is TRBV6-1 and J is TRBJ2-1, with a tentative D call TRBD1 (6 bases). Germline values: CDR1 MNHNS, CDR2 SASEGT. This CDR3 is built from 16 residues. V lost 4 bases and J 9 bases, leaving 22 bases between the germline ends. CDR3 amino acids: CASSATQGPVGLEQFF. The CDR3 bases that were read are TGTGCCAGCAGTGCGACACAGGGCCCAGTTGGACTTGAG.

The table lists this clone with many counts. From the germline J gene comes the end of the CDR3, since the read stops 3 residues before it. The genes are TRBV19 and TRBJ1-6; D gene unclear. The CDR3 consists of 13 residues. In germline, CDR1 is LNHDA, CDR2 SQIVND (reference sequence). V lost 5 bases and J lost 5, with 7 bases in between. The CDR3 protein is CASSRQDNSPLHF. The covered CDR3 bases are TGTGCCAGTAGTCGACAAGATAATTCACCC.